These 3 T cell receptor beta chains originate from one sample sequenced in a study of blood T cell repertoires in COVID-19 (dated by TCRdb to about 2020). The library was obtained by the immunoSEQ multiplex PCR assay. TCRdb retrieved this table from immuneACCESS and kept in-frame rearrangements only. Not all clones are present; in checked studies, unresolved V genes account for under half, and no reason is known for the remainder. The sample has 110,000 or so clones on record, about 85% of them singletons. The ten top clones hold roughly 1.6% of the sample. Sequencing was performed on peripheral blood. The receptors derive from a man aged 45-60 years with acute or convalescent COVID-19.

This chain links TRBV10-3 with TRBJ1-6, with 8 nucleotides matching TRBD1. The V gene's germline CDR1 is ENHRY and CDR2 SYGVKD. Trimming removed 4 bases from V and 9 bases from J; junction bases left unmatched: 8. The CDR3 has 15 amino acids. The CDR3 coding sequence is TGTGCCATCAGTGCAAGCAGGGGGCGAGGTTCACCCCTCCACTTT. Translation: CAISASRGRGSPLHF.

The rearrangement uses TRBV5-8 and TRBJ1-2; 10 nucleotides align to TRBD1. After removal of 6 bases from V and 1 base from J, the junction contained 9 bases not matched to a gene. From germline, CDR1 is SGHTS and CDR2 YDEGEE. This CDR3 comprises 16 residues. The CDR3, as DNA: TGTGCCAGCACCCCGGGACAGGGGCCGTTTAACTATGGCTACACCTTC. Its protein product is CASTPGQGPFNYGYTF. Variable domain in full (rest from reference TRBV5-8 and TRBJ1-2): EAGVTQSPTHLIKTRGQQATLRCSPISGHTSVYWYQQALGLGLQFLLWYDEGEERNRGNFPPRFSGRQFPNYSSELNVNALELEDSALYLCASTPGQGPFNYGYTFGSGTRLTVV.

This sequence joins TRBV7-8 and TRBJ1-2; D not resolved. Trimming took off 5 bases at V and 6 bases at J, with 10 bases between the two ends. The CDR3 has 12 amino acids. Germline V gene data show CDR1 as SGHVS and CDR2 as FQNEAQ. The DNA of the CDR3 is TGTGCCAGCAGCCCTGCTGGAGATGGCTACACCTTC. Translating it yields CASSPAGDGYTF.